This T cell receptor (beta chain) was documented in a study of tumor and adjacent non-tumor tissue in lung cancer. Across the whole study: Patients were aged roughly 30 to 76, nine to eleven men and about five women, stage I to III.

TCRbeta libraries were built with three rounds of nested PCR, modified from ARM-PCR. From the multiplex PCR reads, TCRdb called clonotypes with MiXCR, one entry per CDR3 protein. Among 90,000 to 100,000 distinct CDR3 sequences listed, 80% were seen once. The CDR3 loop spans 14 amino acids. The V gene's germline CDR1 is MDHEN and CDR2 SYDVKM. Regarding this clonotype: A much larger clone differs from this one at a single base, so this may be a read error.

RNA was extracted from bulk tissue without any cell sorting. The normal lung tissue was taken more than 3 cm from the tumor edge. Donors were chemotherapy-naive, newly diagnosed lung cancer surgical patients in China, August–late 2014. This TCR was recovered from a man between 60 and 70 years old with small cell lung cancer. Sequences were obtained from distant non-tumor lung tissue. J is TRBJ2-7 and V is TRBV28; 8 positions match TRBD1. The CDR3: CVSRPQGALYEQYF. CDR3 in DNA: TGTGTCAGCAGACCTCAGGGGGCGCTGTACGAGCAGTACTTC.